This T cell receptor (beta chain) stems from a study of T-cell memory formation after mild COVID-19. Broader study findings: Pre-infection memory contained some responding clones, which suggested that cross-reactive memory had joined. Contracting CD4+ clones sat mainly in CM and EM; CD8+ in EMRA. The second-wave clones peaking on day 37 were not confirmed as SARS-CoV-2-specific.

From germline, CDR1 is MNHNS and CDR2 SASEGT. V lost 8 bases and J lost 2; bases outside the gene matches: 9. This CDR3 is built from 15 residues. TCRdb reprocessed the 5' RACE reads via MiXCR and lists one record per CDR3 protein. The sample consists of fewer than 200,000 distinct CDR3 sequences, approximately 17% of them appearing once. Worth noting for this clonotype: Its antigen is not identified.

Sequencing was carried out using PBMCs or a T cell subset sorted from them (not recorded which). V gene TRBV6-1 combines with J gene TRBJ2-3; TRBD2 matches at 8 bases. The receptor was derived from a man aged 18 to 35 who had mild COVID-19 (a few samples of this study predate the infection). Cell type and time point are not known. The CDR3 bases are TGTGCCAGCGGAATCGGGGGGGCCGACACAGATACGCAGTATTTT. Residues: CASGIGGADTDTQYF.